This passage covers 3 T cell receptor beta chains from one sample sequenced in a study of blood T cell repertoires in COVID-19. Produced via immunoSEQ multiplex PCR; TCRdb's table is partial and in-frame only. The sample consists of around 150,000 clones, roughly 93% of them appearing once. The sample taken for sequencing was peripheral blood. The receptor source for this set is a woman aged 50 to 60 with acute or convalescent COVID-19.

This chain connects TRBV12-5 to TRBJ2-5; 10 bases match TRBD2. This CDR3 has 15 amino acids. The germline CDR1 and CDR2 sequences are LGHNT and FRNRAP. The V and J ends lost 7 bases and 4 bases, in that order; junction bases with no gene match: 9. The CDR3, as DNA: TGTGCTAGTGTTCCGACTAGCGGGCGCCGAGAGACCCAGTACTTC. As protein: CASVPTSGRRETQYF.

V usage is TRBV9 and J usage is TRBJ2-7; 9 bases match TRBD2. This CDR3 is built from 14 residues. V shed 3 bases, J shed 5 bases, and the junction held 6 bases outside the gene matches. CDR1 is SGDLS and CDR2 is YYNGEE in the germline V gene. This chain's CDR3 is CASSEAGGLDEQYF. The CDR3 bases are TGTGCCAGCAGCGAGGCGGGGGGGCTCGACGAGCAGTACTTC.

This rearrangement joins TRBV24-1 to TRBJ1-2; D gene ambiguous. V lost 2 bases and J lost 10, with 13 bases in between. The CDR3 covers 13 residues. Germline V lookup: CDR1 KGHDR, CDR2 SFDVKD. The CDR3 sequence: CATSDSYSPDYTF. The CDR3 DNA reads TGTGCCACCAGTGATTCCTATAGCCCGGACTACACCTTC.